The 29 T cell receptor beta chains presented below share a single source sample, sequenced in a study of early T cells in non-severe SARS-CoV-2 infection. TCRdb passed the 5' RACE reads through MiXCR, listing each CDR3 protein once. This table has 98,000 or so distinct CDR3 sequences, 11% appearing once. Material for sequencing was whole blood. The receptors shown here come from an adult who was a healthcare worker with PCR-confirmed SARS-CoV-2 infection or an uninfected control (not recorded which).

This chain connects TRBV5-4 to TRBJ1-2; D ambiguous. Between the trimmed V and J ends, which lost 0 bases and 4 bases, there was a span of 4 bases. The CDR3 loop spans 12 amino acids. Germline-derived CDR1 and CDR2 are SGHNT and YYREEE (reference sequence). The DNA for the CDR3 is TGTGCCAGCAGCTTGGAAAGCTATGGCTACACCTTC. This gives the protein CASSLESYGYTF.

The chain has TRBV2 and TRBJ1-2; possibly TRBD1 for D (5 bases). Trimming removed 7 bases at V and 0 bases at J, with 12 bases between. The CDR3 sequence is 14 residues long. CDR1 is SNHLY, CDR2 FYNNEI, per germline. This CDR3 is CASMLTGANYGYTF. The CDR3 region has the DNA TGTGCCAGCATGTTAACAGGAGCTAACTATGGCTACACCTTC.

This clonotype showed up just a few times. The CDR3 sequence: CASGLATVGVDRDTQYF. CDR3 nucleotides: TGTGCTAGTGGTTTGGCCACAGTGGGGGTTGACCGCGATACGCAGTATTTT. The chain has TRBV12-5 and TRBJ2-3, with D possibly being TRBD1 or TRBD2 (5 bases each). The length of the CDR3 is 17 residues. The germline gives CDR1 LGHNT, CDR2 FRNRAP. The V end was cut by 1 base, the J end by 6 bases, with 20 bases between. The full variable domain, its missing parts supplied by reference TRBV12-5 and TRBJ2-3, is DARVTQTPRHKVTEMGQEVTMRCQPILGHNTVFWYRQTMMQGLELLAYFRNRAPLDDSGMPKDRFSAEMPDATLATLKIQPSEPRDSAVYFCASGLATVGVDRDTQYFGPGTRLTVL.

The sample holds many counts of this clonotype. The J gene is TRBJ1-2, the V gene TRBV7-6, with a possible D match to TRBD1 (5 bases). CDR1 is SGHVS, CDR2 FNYEAQ, per germline. V was cut by 4 bases and J by 9 bases, with 21 bases left in between. The CDR3 extends over 15 amino acids. The CDR3: CASSSQFRGRLSYTF. The CDR3 bases are TGTGCCAGCAGCTCACAATTCCGGGGCCGATTAAGCTACACCTTC.

The rearrangement links TRBV15 to TRBJ2-3; 8 bases align to TRBD2. There are 14 residues in the CDR3. Per the germline V gene, CDR1 is LNHNV and CDR2 is YYDKDF (reference sequence). V was clipped by 7 bases and J by 1 base; unmatched bases: 4. This chain's CDR3 is CATTRGVGTDTQYF. CDR3 DNA: TGTGCCACCACGCGGGGGGTTGGCACAGATACGCAGTATTTT.

This clonotype was detected a few times. For the CDR3, the DNA is TGTGCCAGCCGATCCCTTTCCGGGACAGGGACGGATGGCTACACCTTC. Translation gives CASRSLSGTGTDGYTF. This sequence joins TRBV21-1 and TRBJ1-2; the D call TRBD1 from the table was never checked on the DNA. TRBV21-1 is given as a pseudogene. The CDR3 consists of 16 residues.

There are many counts of this clonotype. This rearrangement joins TRBV3-1 to TRBJ2-5; D is undetermined. There are 15 residues in the CDR3. Germline CDR1 reads LGHDT; CDR2 reads YNNKEL (reference sequence). V lost 0 bases and J 5 bases, leaving 13 bases between the germline ends. In DNA, the CDR3 is TGTGCCAGCAGCCAAGAACCCTGGACCTGGGAGACCCAGTACTTC. Protein sequence: CASSQEPWTWETQYF.

This clonotype was detected only a few times. The chain uses TRBV27 and TRBJ1-5; TRBD1 might be the D (5 bases). Germline loops: CDR1 MNHEY, CDR2 SMNVEV (reference sequence). The CDR3 spans 14 residues. V was trimmed by 6 bases and J by 3 bases, leaving 12 bases between them. CDR3 sequence reads: CASRLWGDNQPQHF. The CDR3 region has the DNA TGTGCCAGCAGGCTGTGGGGCGACAATCAGCCCCAGCATTTT.

This clonotype was seen a few times. The chain links TRBV2 to TRBJ2-3, with D tentatively TRBD1 or TRBD2 (5 bases each). The V gene's germline CDR1 is SNHLY and CDR2 FYNNEI. With 2 bases removed from V and 2 bases from J, the gap between germline ends came to 11 bases. CDR3 size: 15 residues. As DNA, the CDR3 is TGTGCCAGCAGTGAACCGGGGCAGTACACAGATACGCAGTATTTT. It codes for CASSEPGQYTDTQYF.

The rearrangement joins TRBV21-1 to TRBJ1-1. TRBV21-1 is a listed pseudogene. This CDR3 region has 10 residues. The CDR3 loop is CASSEKEAFF. As DNA, the CDR3 is TGTGCCAGCAGTGAGAAGGAAGCTTTCTTT.

This clonotype showed up many times. The chain is built from TRBV30 and TRBJ2-3; D is ambiguous. The length of the CDR3 is 11 residues. The V end lost 3 bases, the J end lost 9 bases, and 10 bases lay between the germline ends. Per germline, CDR1 GTSNPN and CDR2 SVGIG (reference sequence). The CDR3 DNA reads as TGTGCCTGGAGCCCCTCGAGGACGCAGTATTTT. Residues: CAWSPSRTQYF.

This clonotype was observed a few times. The chain has TRBV11-2 and TRBJ2-3, with D hard to call. The germline V gene encodes CDR1 SGHAT and CDR2 FQNNGV. The V end was cut by 6 bases, the J end by 5 bases, with 9 bases between. This CDR3 region has 12 residues. CDR3 bases: TGTGCCAGCAGAAAACCGGGAGATACGCAGTATTTT. Translated: CASRKPGDTQYF.

The chain recombines TRBV19 with TRBJ1-2; D possibly corresponds to TRBD1 (6 bases). The V end was cut by 10 bases, the J end by 6 bases, with 21 bases between. CDR1 is LNHDA, CDR2 SQIVND, per germline (reference sequence). The CDR3 spans 14 residues. The DNA for the CDR3 is TGTGCCACGATGGCCCACGGGACAATCCATGGCTACACCTTC. Translated: CATMAHGTIHGYTF.

This clonotype was detected ten times or more. The CDR3 loop is CASSPFLPGPTSSYEQYF. DNA for the CDR3: TGTGCCAGCAGCCCGTTCCTTCCCGGGCCGACAAGCTCCTACGAGCAGTACTTC. The J gene is TRBJ2-7, the V gene TRBV3-1; D uncertain. This CDR3 region has 18 residues. The V gene's germline CDR1 is LGHDT and CDR2 YNNKEL (reference sequence). V shed 4 bases and J shed 0 bases, with 22 bases lying between them.

This chain links TRBV2 with TRBJ2-7, with D unresolved. V dropped 6 bases and J dropped 5 bases, with 8 bases sitting between them. In germline, CDR1 is SNHLY, CDR2 FYNNEI. The CDR3 spans 11 residues. CDR3 sequence (DNA): TGTGCCAGCAGCTATGACCACGAGCAGTACTTC. Its translation is CASSYDHEQYF. Combining the CDR3 with reference TRBV2 and TRBJ2-7 gives the whole variable domain EPEVTQTPSHQVTQMGQEVILRCVPISNHLYFYWYRQILGQKVEFLVSFYNNEISEKSEIFDDQFSVERPDGSNFTLKIRSTKLEDSAMYFCASSYDHEQYFGPGTRLTVT.

This clonotype came up many times. The gene calls are TRBV5-1 and TRBJ2-7, with a possible D match to TRBD1 (6 bases). The germline CDR1 and CDR2 sequences are SGHRS and YFSETQ. V shed 1 base and J shed 2 bases, with 13 bases lying between them. The CDR3 runs 15 residues. CDR3 DNA sequence: TGCGCCAGCAGCTTGCTCAGGGGTCCCCCCTACGAGCAGTACTTC. Residues: CASSLLRGPPYEQYF.

This clonotype was counted at least ten times. V and J are TRBV20-1 and TRBJ1-5; the match to TRBD1 covers 10 bases. The germline V gene encodes CDR1 DFQATT and CDR2 SNEGSKA (reference sequence). CDR3 size: 16 residues. V was pared by 3 bases and J by 6 bases, with 11 bases of the junction left unmatched. The CDR3 region is CSARAWDRGTRQPQHF. Here the CDR3 DNA reads TGCAGTGCTAGGGCCTGGGACAGGGGAACTCGTCAGCCCCAGCATTTT.

This clonotype has ten or more counts. The chain couples TRBV10-3 to TRBJ1-2; D might be TRBD1 (6 bases). V lost 5 bases to trimming and J lost 5 bases, with 12 bases between them. The CDR3 contains 13 residues. Germline V gene lookup returns CDR1 ENHRY and CDR2 SYGVKD. The CDR3 loop reads CAISPGDGYGYTF. The DNA for the CDR3 is TGTGCCATCAGTCCAGGGGATGGGTATGGCTACACCTTC.

This clonotype has a count of ten or more. The gene calls are TRBV10-3 and TRBJ2-5; possibly TRBD2 for D (7 bases). The length of the CDR3 is 13 residues. V was clipped by 4 bases and J by 7 bases, with 13 bases between them. Germline V lookup: CDR1 ENHRY, CDR2 SYGVKD. The CDR3 reads CAISAAGAATQYF. CDR3 nucleotides: TGTGCCATCAGTGCGGCGGGGGCGGCGACCCAGTACTTC.

In its sample, this clonotype was seen many times. This chain links TRBV7-6 with TRBJ1-1; D is unresolved. CDR1 is SGHVS and CDR2 is FNYEAQ in the germline V gene. CDR3 size: 14 residues. V shed 1 base and J shed 1 base, with 7 bases lying between them. The CDR3 DNA sequence: TGTGCCAGCAGCTTAGAACGACAGAACACTGAAGCTTTCTTT. Protein: CASSLERQNTEAFF.

The gene calls are TRBV5-4 and TRBJ2-3; the match to TRBD2 covers 11 bases. From germline, CDR1 is SGHNT and CDR2 YYREEE (reference sequence). Unmatched junction bases numbered 6, after V lost 0 bases and J lost 0 bases. CDR3 size: 18 residues. The DNA of the CDR3 is TGTGCCAGCAGCTTGGCGGCTAGCGGGGGGTCTAGCACAGATACGCAGTATTTT. It specifies CASSLAASGGSSTDTQYF.

This clonotype was seen at least ten times. CDR3 sequence reads: CASSYSGNPNTGELFF. CDR3 nucleotides: TGTGCCAGCAGTTACTCGGGGAATCCCAACACCGGGGAGCTGTTTTTT. The chain has TRBV6-5 and TRBJ2-2; D not certain. The V end was cut by 0 bases, the J end by 2 bases, with 10 bases between. This CDR3 contains 16 residues. CDR1 is MNHEY, CDR2 SVGAGI, per germline.

This clonotype was counted many times. The rearrangement links TRBV20-1 to TRBJ1-2, with D uncertain. The germline CDR1 and CDR2 sequences are DFQATT and SNEGSKA (reference sequence). Trimming cost V 4 bases and J 2 bases, with 8 bases left between them. CDR3 length: 12 amino acids. The CDR3 here is CSATGYNYGYTF. The CDR3, as DNA: TGCAGTGCTACGGGCTACAACTATGGCTACACCTTC.

The rearrangement joins TRBV25-1 to TRBJ1-1, with D hard to call. CDR1 and CDR2 from the germline V gene are MGHDK and SYGVNS. The CDR3 is 11 residues long. Trimming removed 6 bases at V and 9 bases at J, with 11 bases between. For the CDR3, the DNA is TGTGCCAGCAGGTCAGGTCGAAAAGCTTTCTTT. Residues: CASRSGRKAFF.

This clonotype was recorded many times. The J gene is TRBJ2-1, the V gene TRBV24-1; D might be TRBD1 (6 bases). The CDR3 loop spans 16 amino acids. V lost 0 bases and J 4 bases, leaving 12 bases between the germline ends. Per the germline V gene, CDR1 is KGHDR and CDR2 is SFDVKD. The DNA for the CDR3 is TGTGCCACCAGTGATTTGCAGGGGAACCTATACAATGAGCAGTTCTTC. Amino acid sequence: CATSDLQGNLYNEQFF.

This chain links TRBV7-6 with TRBJ1-3; D may be TRBD1 (5 bases). Germline assignment: CDR1 SGHVS and CDR2 FNYEAQ. The CDR3 loop spans 15 amino acids. V was trimmed by 4 bases and J by 1 base, leaving 11 bases between them. CDR3 in DNA: TGTGCCAGCAGCTCACATACAGGTTCTGGAAACACCATATATTTT. It encodes CASSSHTGSGNTIYF.

This rearrangement joins TRBV6-5 to TRBJ2-1, with unresolved D. Germline values: CDR1 MNHEY, CDR2 SVGAGI. V was clipped by 1 base and J by 5 bases, with 12 bases between them. CDR3 size: 15 residues. CDR3 sequence reads: CASSYFGPQHNEQFF. In DNA form, the CDR3 reads TGTGCCAGCAGTTACTTTGGGCCCCAGCACAATGAGCAGTTCTTC.

Ten or more counts support this clonotype. The chain recombines TRBV29-1 with TRBJ2-7, with a tentative D call TRBD1 (7 bases). This CDR3 is 14 amino acids long. The germline gives CDR1 SQVTM, CDR2 ANQGSEA. The V and J ends lost 5 bases and 2 bases respectively, with 16 bases between them. The CDR3 DNA reads as TGCAGCGTTATGGAGGGACAGCAAGCCTACGAGCAGTACTTC. Translating gives CSVMEGQQAYEQYF.

This clonotype has at least ten counts. The rearrangement uses TRBV20-1 and TRBJ2-1; 13 bases align to TRBD2. Trimming took 5 bases from V and 1 from J; bases not matched to a gene: 5. Per germline, CDR1 DFQATT and CDR2 SNEGSKA (reference sequence). The CDR3 is 16 residues long. The CDR3 sequence is CSAWTSGSVSYNEQFF. The CDR3 nucleotides read TGCAGTGCTTGGACTAGCGGGAGTGTATCCTACAATGAGCAGTTCTTC.